A selection of T cell receptor beta chains follows, all from one sample in a study of cytomegalovirus exposure and HLA in healthy donors. The protocol was immunoSEQ multiplex PCR, while the TCRdb copy is restricted to in-frame clones and leaves out a portion. This table has about 110,000 clones, 76% appearing once. Sequences were obtained from PBMCs. These receptors all stem from a woman aged 45-59 years in good health and CMV-seropositive. The CDR3 runs from the conserved cysteine through the conserved F or W. Fields, in order: clone size, D gene, V gene, J gene, CDR3 DNA, CDR3 protein. D genes are given only for firm matches. Expanded clones are given a class, and other clones once, few, many or no size at all.

NA	TRBD1	TRBV5-1	TRBJ1-6	TGCGCCAGCGCGACAGGGGATAATTCACCCCTCCACTTT	CASATGDNSPLHF
NA	NA	TRBV6-1	TRBJ1-2	TGTGCCAGCAGCCGGGACATCGGCCATGGCTACACCTTC	CASSRDIGHGYTF
NA	TRBD1	TRBV7-2	TRBJ2-3	TGTGCCAGCAGCTTAGGGGGACAGTCTACGCAGTATTTT	CASSLGGQSTQYF
NA	TRBD2	TRBV7-8	TRBJ2-7	TGTGCCAGCAGCTTAGGGACTAGGATTGGGGAGCAGTACTTC	CASSLGTRIGEQYF
NA	TRBD1	TRBV11-2	TRBJ2-7	TGTGCCAGCAGTCTTGACAGGGACGAGCAGTACTTC	CASSLDRDEQYF
NA	NA	TRBV5-6	TRBJ2-7	TGTGCCAGCAGCCTCAGCTCCTACGAGCAGTACTTC	CASSLSSYEQYF
NA	TRBD1	TRBV7-6	TRBJ2-6	TGTGCCAGCAGCTTTGGGACAGGGGGGAATTCTGGGGCCAACGTCCTGACTTTC	CASSFGTGGNSGANVLTF
NA	TRBD2	TRBV4-3	TRBJ2-1	TGCGCCAGCAGCTCCTCCCCGCTAGCGGGTTCTTCCTACAATGAGCAGTTCTTC	CASSSSPLAGSSYNEQFF
NA	NA	TRBV7-9	TRBJ2-5	TGTGCCAGCAGCCTCGGACTCTCGGGGGAGACCCAGTACTTC	CASSLGLSGETQYF
NA	TRBD2	TRBV11-3	TRBJ2-1	TGTGCCAGCAGCTTAGGGCTAGCGGAGAGAGGGGATGAGCAGTTCTTC	CASSLGLAERGDEQFF
NA	TRBD2	TRBV7-3	TRBJ2-1	TGTGCCAGCAGCTCCGTGACTAGCGGGGGGAGAAATGAGCAGTTCTTC	CASSSVTSGGRNEQFF
NA	NA	TRBV9	TRBJ2-2	TGTGCCAGCAGCGTCGGGGAAATTTTCACCGGGGAGCTGTTTTTT	CASSVGEIFTGELFF
NA	NA	TRBV7-7	TRBJ2-2	TGTGCCAGCAGCCTCTCCCCCCAGGGCGTAACGAACACCGGGGAGCTGTTTTTT	CASSLSPQGVTNTGELFF
few	TRBD2	TRBV4-3	TRBJ2-3	TGCGCCAGCAGCCAAGATACCAGCGGGGGGGCGAGGGGCACAGATACGCAGTATTTT	CASSQDTSGGARGTDTQYF
NA	NA	TRBV4-2	TRBJ2-3	TGTGCCAGCAGCCAAGATACTAGTGTCGATACGCAGTATTTT	CASSQDTSVDTQYF
NA	TRBD2	TRBV11-3	TRBJ2-1	TGTGCCAGCAGCTTTGGTCTAGCGGTTAACAATGAGCAGTTCTTC	CASSFGLAVNNEQFF
NA	TRBD2	TRBV5-5	TRBJ2-2	TGTGCCAGCAGCTGGGGACTAGCGGGAGAGTACGGGGAGCTGTTTTTT	CASSWGLAGEYGELFF
NA	TRBD1	TRBV5-1	TRBJ2-1	TGCGCCAGCAGCCTCCCGGGACAGGGGTATGAGCAGTTCTTC	CASSLPGQGYEQFF
NA	TRBD1	TRBV2	TRBJ2-5	TGTGCCAGCAGTGACCTGGGACAGGCTCAAGAGACCCAGTACTTC	CASSDLGQAQETQYF
once	TRBD2	TRBV9	TRBJ2-1	TGTGCCAGCAGCGCCCCCGTAGCGGGGGGTGACAATGAGCAGTTCTTC	CASSAPVAGGDNEQFF
NA	NA	TRBV11-2	TRBJ2-7	TGTGCCAGCAGCCCCGACAGCTACGAGCAGTACTTC	CASSPDSYEQYF
once	TRBD2	TRBV7-2	TRBJ2-1	TGTGCCAGCAGCTTATCTGGCGGGAGGGTTTACAATGAGCAGTTCTTC	CASSLSGGRVYNEQFF